There are many counts of the clone carrying this TCR beta chain. The data derive from a study of T cell clonality in common variable immunodeficiency. Sequenced by immunoSEQ multiplex PCR; TCRdb stores in-frame clones only, minus some. Listed here are 60,000 to 75,000 clones without any singletons, the top ten holding 1.5% to 2%. Heparinized whole blood, about 5 to 8.5 ml, came from each donor. Input material: peripheral blood mononuclear cells. The sequence was collected from a person between 18 and 70 years old in good health.

The CDR3: CSARGPLDQREIREETQYF. CDR3 DNA, as far as it was read: TGCAGTGCTAGAGGGCCCCTGGATCAGCGGGAGATAAGGGAAGAGACC. The chain couples TRBV20-1 to TRBJ2-5; 8 bases are shared with TRBD2. The read ends 3 residues shy of where the CDR3 ends; the end is completed using the germline J gene. V shed 1 base and J 3 bases; nucleotides not matched to a gene: 19. Germline-derived CDR1 and CDR2 are DFQATT and SNEGSKA (reference sequence). The CDR3 length is 19 residues.